This T cell receptor beta chain was recorded in a study of lung T cells in sarcoidosis with Löfgren's syndrome. Study-wide background: Sarcoidosis features CD4+ T cell accumulation in bronchoalveolar lavage fluid. The study, taken as a whole, reports: Paired TRAV12-1/TRBV2 TCRs showed CDR3 homology and preferential pairing. Shared TRAV12-1 and TRBV2 CDR3 motifs across Löfgren's syndrome patients reportedly suggested public CD4+ TCRs. TRAV12-1 and TRBV2 were reportedly most expanded in Löfgren's patients.

Turning to this clonotype: Antigen: not known. A read error is possible here, since a much larger clone lies one base away.

TCRdb reprocessed the reads via MiXCR and lists one record per CDR3 protein. The sample yields fewer than 80,000 distinct CDR3 sequences, approximately 22% seen once. Trimming removed 7 bases from V and 5 bases from J, with 12 bases in between. The germline gives CDR1 MNHNS, CDR2 SASEGT. The CDR3 spans 13 residues. Specimen: CD4+ T cells from PBMCs. The TCR was taken from a human donor with sarcoidosis (Löfgren's syndrome or another form), or a control subject (not recorded which). The chain joins TRBV6-1 to TRBJ1-5; D is possibly TRBD1 (6 bases). CDR3 in amino acids: CASIRGSDQPQHF. The CDR3 DNA follows: TGTGCCAGCATAAGGGGGTCAGATCAGCCCCAGCATTTT.